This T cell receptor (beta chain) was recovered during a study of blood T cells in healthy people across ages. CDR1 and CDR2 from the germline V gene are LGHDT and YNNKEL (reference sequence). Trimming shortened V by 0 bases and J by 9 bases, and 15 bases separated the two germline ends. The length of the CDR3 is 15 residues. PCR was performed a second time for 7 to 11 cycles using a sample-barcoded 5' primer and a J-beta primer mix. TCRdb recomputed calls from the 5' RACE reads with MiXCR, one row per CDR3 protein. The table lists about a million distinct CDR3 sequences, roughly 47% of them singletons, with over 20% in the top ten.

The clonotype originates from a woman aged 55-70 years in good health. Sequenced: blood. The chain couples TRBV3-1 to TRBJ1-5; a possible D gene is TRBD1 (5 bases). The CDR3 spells CASSQDWGNQWPQHF. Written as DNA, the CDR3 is TGTGCCAGCAGCCAAGATTGGGGGAATCAGTGGCCCCAGCATTTT.